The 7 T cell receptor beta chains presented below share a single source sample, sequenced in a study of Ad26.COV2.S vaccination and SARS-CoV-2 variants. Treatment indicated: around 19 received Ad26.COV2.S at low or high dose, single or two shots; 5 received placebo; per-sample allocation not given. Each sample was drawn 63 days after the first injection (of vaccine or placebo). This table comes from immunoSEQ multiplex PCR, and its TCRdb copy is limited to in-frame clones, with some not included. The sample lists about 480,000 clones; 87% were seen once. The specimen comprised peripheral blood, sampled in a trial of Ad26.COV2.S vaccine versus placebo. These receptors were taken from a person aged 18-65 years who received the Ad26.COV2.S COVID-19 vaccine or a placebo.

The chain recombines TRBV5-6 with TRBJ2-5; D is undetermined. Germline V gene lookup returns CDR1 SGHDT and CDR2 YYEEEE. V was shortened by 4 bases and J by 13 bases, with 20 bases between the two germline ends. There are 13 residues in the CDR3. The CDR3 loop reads CASSPNPAYSGYF. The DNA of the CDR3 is TGTGCCAGCAGCCCGAATCCGGCCTACTCGGGGTACTTC.

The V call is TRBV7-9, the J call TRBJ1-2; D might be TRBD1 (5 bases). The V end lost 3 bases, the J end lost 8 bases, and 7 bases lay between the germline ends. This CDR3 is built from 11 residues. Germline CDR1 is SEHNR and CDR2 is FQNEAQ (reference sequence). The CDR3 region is CASSFSGGYTF. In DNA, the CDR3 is TGTGCCAGCAGCTTTTCAGGGGGCTACACCTTC. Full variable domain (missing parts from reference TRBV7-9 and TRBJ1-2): DTGVSQNPRHKITKRGQNVTFRCDPISEHNRLYWYRQTLGQGPEFLTYFQNEAQLEKSRLLSDRFSAERPKGSFSTLEIQRTEQGDSAMYLCASSFSGGYTFGSGTRLTVV.

The CDR3 region has the DNA TGTGCCTGGAGTGTTGGGGGTCACTATTCCTACGAGCAGTACTTC. This encodes CAWSVGGHYSYEQYF. This chain links TRBV30 with TRBJ2-7; D tentatively reads TRBD1 or TRBD2 (5 bases each). CDR1 GTSNPN and CDR2 SVGIG come from the germline V gene (reference sequence). The CDR3 totals 15 residues. Trimming removed 0 bases at V and 1 base at J, with 13 bases between.

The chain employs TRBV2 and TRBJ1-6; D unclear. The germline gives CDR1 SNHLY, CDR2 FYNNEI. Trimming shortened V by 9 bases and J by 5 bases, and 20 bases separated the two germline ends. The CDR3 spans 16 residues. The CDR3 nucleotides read TGTGCCAGTTATGGGATTCGCAGGTCAAATAATTCACCCCTCCACTTT. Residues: CASYGIRRSNNSPLHF. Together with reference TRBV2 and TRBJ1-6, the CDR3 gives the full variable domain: EPEVTQTPSHQVTQMGQEVILRCVPISNHLYFYWYRQILGQKVEFLVSFYNNEISEKSEIFDDQFSVERPDGSNFTLKIRSTKLEDSAMYFCASYGIRRSNNSPLHFGNGTRLTVT.

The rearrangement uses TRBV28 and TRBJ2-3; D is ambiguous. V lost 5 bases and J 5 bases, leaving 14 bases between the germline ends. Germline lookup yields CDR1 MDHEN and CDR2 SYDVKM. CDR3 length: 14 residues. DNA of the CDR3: TGTGCCAGCAGTGTAACCGGGCCCAGAGATACGCAGTATTTT. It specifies CASSVTGPRDTQYF.

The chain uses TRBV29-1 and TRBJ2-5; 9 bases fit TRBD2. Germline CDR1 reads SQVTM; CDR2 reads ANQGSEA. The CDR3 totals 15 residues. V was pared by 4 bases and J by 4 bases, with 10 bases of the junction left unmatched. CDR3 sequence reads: CSVGGAGGPGETQYF. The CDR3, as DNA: TGCAGCGTTGGTGGTGCGGGAGGGCCAGGAGAGACCCAGTACTTC.

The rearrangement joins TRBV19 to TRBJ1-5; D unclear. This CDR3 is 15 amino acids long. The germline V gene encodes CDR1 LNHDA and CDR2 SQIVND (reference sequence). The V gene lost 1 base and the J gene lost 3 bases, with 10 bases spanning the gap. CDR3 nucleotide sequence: TGTGCCAGTAGTATAGGGGCAGCACCCAATCAGCCCCAGCATTTT. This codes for CASSIGAAPNQPQHF.